Listed below are T cell receptor beta chains from one sample, sequenced in a study of shared clonotypes between healthy human individuals. Some clones are missing from TCRdb's copy, which holds only in-frame ones; the method was immunoSEQ multiplex PCR. Among around 1.5 million clones listed, 98% were seen once. Sequences were obtained from naive CD4+ T cells sorted from blood. All receptors derive from a man aged 25-45 years in good health. Each CDR3 is given with its conserved first and last residue. Fields, in order: D gene, J gene, V gene, clone size, CDR3 DNA, CDR3 protein. D genes are given only for firm matches. Size values are once, few and many counts, or a class for expanded clones, and some rows have none.

-	TRBJ2-7	TRBV9	-	TGTGCCAGCAGCGTGGGGGAGGAGCTGTTGTACGAGCAGTACTTC	CASSVGEELLYEQYF
-	TRBJ1-5	TRBV6-1	once	TGTGCCAGCACCTCTACAGGGATTAGCAATCAGCCCCAGCATTTT	CASTSTGISNQPQHF
TRBD1	TRBJ1-4	TRBV19	-	TGTGCCAGTAGTCCCTGGACAGGGATGTGGACTAATGAAAAACTGTTTTTT	CASSPWTGMWTNEKLFF
-	TRBJ2-7	TRBV12-2	-	TGTGCAAGTCGCGAAGACAGGGGTCCCCCTCTCTACGAGCAGTACTTC	CASREDRGPPLYEQYF
TRBD1	TRBJ1-2	TRBV5-4	-	TGTGCCAGCAGCTGGGGACAGGGAAGGGATGGCTACACCTTC	CASSWGQGRDGYTF
-	TRBJ2-7	TRBV25-1	-	TGTGCCAGCCGCGGAGGAGGAAAAGAGAGATACGAGCAGTACTTC	CASRGGGKERYEQYF
-	TRBJ2-1	TRBV7-2	-	TGTGCCAGCAGCCCACTAGCCAGGGTAGAGCAGTTCTTC	CASSPLARVEQFF
-	TRBJ2-5	TRBV18	-	TGTGCCAGCTCACCACGAGGGTTCGACCAAGAGACCCAGTACTTC	CASSPRGFDQETQYF
-	TRBJ1-1	TRBV15	-	TGTGCCACCAGCGAAGAGGACACTGAAGCTTTCTTT	CATSEEDTEAFF
-	TRBJ2-7	TRBV7-9	-	TGTGCCAGCAGCCCTAGCATGTGGGGCGAGCAGTACTTC	CASSPSMWGEQYF
-	TRBJ2-2	TRBV27	-	TGTGCCAGCAGTTTATTGTTCGGGGAGCTGTTTTTT	CASSLLFGELFF
-	TRBJ2-3	TRBV10-1	once	TGCGCCAGCAGTGGGGTCTTTACAGATACGCAGTATTTT	CASSGVFTDTQYF
-	TRBJ2-1	TRBV19	-	TGTGCCAGTAGTATAGTCGAGTCAGACTACAATGAGCAGTTCTTC	CASSIVESDYNEQFF
-	TRBJ1-4	TRBV11-2	-	TGTGCCAGCAGCTTAGATTCCTGGGTTCGCCGTGGGGATGAAAAACTGTTTTTT	CASSLDSWVRRGDEKLFF
-	TRBJ1-2	TRBV28	-	TGTGCCAGCAGTTTGATTCCAGATAACTATGGCTACACCTTC	CASSLIPDNYGYTF
-	TRBJ1-1	TRBV6-6	-	TGTGCCAGCAGTTACTCTGGGGGGCGGGAAGCTTTCTTT	CASSYSGGREAFF
TRBD2	TRBJ2-2	TRBV5-1	-	TGCGCCAGCAGCTACGAGACTAGCGGGACCGGGGAGCTGTTTTTT	CASSYETSGTGELFF
TRBD1	TRBJ2-7	TRBV28	-	TGTGCCAGCAGTTTGCGGGACAGGGTCTCCTACGAGCAGTACTTC	CASSLRDRVSYEQYF
TRBD1	TRBJ1-2	TRBV9	-	TGTGCCAGCAGCGTTCGAGATCGAGGACAGGGGAATGGCTACACCTTC	CASSVRDRGQGNGYTF
-	TRBJ1-5	TRBV7-2	-	TGTGCCAGCAGCTTAGCGCCGTTCCGGGCGCAGGAGAGCAATCAGCCCCAGCATTTT	CASSLAPFRAQESNQPQHF
TRBD2	TRBJ2-1	TRBV28	-	TGTGCCAGCAGTTTAGCTAGCGGGAGGGATGGCGATGAGCAGTTCTTC	CASSLASGRDGDEQFF
-	TRBJ2-1	TRBV9	-	TGTGCCAGCAGCACCCGGGGGAAGGCTGAGCAGTTCTTC	CASSTRGKAEQFF
TRBD1	TRBJ2-7	TRBV2	-	TGTGCCAGCAGCCCACAGGGGGTCTACTACGAGCAGTACTTC	CASSPQGVYYEQYF
TRBD2	TRBJ2-1	TRBV7-9	-	TGTGCCAGCAGCTTATCGGGACTAGCGGGAGGGAGCTCCTACAATGAGCAGTTCTTC	CASSLSGLAGGSSYNEQFF
-	TRBJ2-4	TRBV5-4	-	TGTGCCAGCAGCCCGGAGGGGGGGTTAGCCAAAAACATTCAGTACTTC	CASSPEGGLAKNIQYF
-	TRBJ2-7	TRBV29-1	-	TGCAGCGTTGAAGTCGGTGCGAGTGGGCAGCAGTACTTC	CSVEVGASGQQYF
-	TRBJ2-7	TRBV6-1	-	TGTGCCAGCAGGGAGCGCCTGGACTGTTACGAGCAGTACTTC	CASRERLDCYEQYF
TRBD1	TRBJ1-1	TRBV7-3	once	TGTGCCATCCACCCTCTAAGGACAGGGTTAACCACTGAAGCTTTCTTT	CAIHPLRTGLTTEAFF
TRBD1	TRBJ2-3	TRBV28	-	TGTGCCAGCCCGCCGGCGGGACAGGGGTCAGATACGCAGTATTTT	CASPPAGQGSDTQYF
TRBD2	TRBJ2-7	TRBV15	-	TGTGCCACCAGCAGACTCTCCGGGACTAGTTTCTCCGAGCAGTACTTC	CATSRLSGTSFSEQYF
-	TRBJ1-1	TRBV29-1	-	TGCAGCGTTGACCCCAGGGACCAAGCTTTCTTT	CSVDPRDQAFF
TRBD1	TRBJ2-5	TRBV7-9	-	TGTGCCAGCAGTCGAGGACAGGTTCTGGGGGAGACCCAGTACTTC	CASSRGQVLGETQYF
TRBD2	TRBJ2-7	TRBV10-1	-	TGCGCCAGCAGTGATAGCGGGAGAGGTGAGCAGTACTTC	CASSDSGRGEQYF
-	TRBJ2-3	TRBV9	-	TGTGCCAGCAGCGTAGACGGTCCAGATACGCAGTATTTT	CASSVDGPDTQYF
-	TRBJ2-7	TRBV19	-	TGTGCCAGTAGTACGGGGACAATCCTCTACGAGCAGTACTTC	CASSTGTILYEQYF
-	TRBJ1-5	TRBV10-3	-	TGTGCCATCAGTGAGTCAGCGGGGAATCAGCCCCAGCATTTT	CAISESAGNQPQHF
-	TRBJ1-3	TRBV19	once	TGTGCCAGTACCCAGAGAGCAGGTCGGGGAGTGGGAAACACCATATATTTT	CASTQRAGRGVGNTIYF
TRBD2	TRBJ2-7	TRBV7-9	-	TGTGCCAGCAGCTTAGTGGGGCGCGGGAGGGGCGAGCAGTACTTC	CASSLVGRGRGEQYF
TRBD2	TRBJ2-5	TRBV5-1	-	TGCGCCAGCAGCGGGAGGGCAGGAGAGACCCAGTACTTC	CASSGRAGETQYF
TRBD2	TRBJ2-1	TRBV9	once	TGTGCCAGCAGCTACGGACTAGCGACCTTCTACAATGAGCAGTTCTTC	CASSYGLATFYNEQFF
TRBD2	TRBJ2-1	TRBV9	-	TGTGCCAGCAGCGTAGATCCAGCGGGAGATAGAGAGCAGTTCTTC	CASSVDPAGDREQFF
-	TRBJ1-2	TRBV28	-	TGTGCCAGCAGTTTGGAGGACTATGGCTACACCTTC	CASSLEDYGYTF
-	TRBJ2-5	TRBV11-2	-	TGTGCCAGCAGCTTAGTTCCCGATAAGGGGGTGACCCAGTACTTC	CASSLVPDKGVTQYF
-	TRBJ2-3	TRBV15	-	TGTGCCACCAGCAGAACCAGGGGCCGTTCAGATACGCAGTATTTT	CATSRTRGRSDTQYF
-	TRBJ1-5	TRBV2	-	TGTGCCAGCAGTGAGGGTAGCAATCAGCCCCAGCATTTT	CASSEGSNQPQHF
TRBD2	TRBJ2-7	TRBV15	-	TGTGCCACCAGCAGCAATACGAGACTAGCGGATTCCTACGAGCAGTACTTC	CATSSNTRLADSYEQYF
-	TRBJ2-7	TRBV7-9	-	TGTGCCAGCAGCTTAGGGACGGGAGTAATCTACGAGCAGTACTTC	CASSLGTGVIYEQYF
-	TRBJ2-1	TRBV10-3	-	TGTGCCATCCGGGATCTAAGGTACAATGAGCAGTTCTTC	CAIRDLRYNEQFF
TRBD2	TRBJ2-1	TRBV4-3	-	TGCGCCAGCAGCCAAGATCGGGGGGGGCGTAATGAGCAGTTCTTC	CASSQDRGGRNEQFF
-	TRBJ1-1	TRBV19	-	TGTGCCAGTAGTCTTCCAACGAACACTGAAGCTTTCTTT	CASSLPTNTEAFF
-	TRBJ2-7	TRBV5-6	-	TGTGCCAGCAGCCCAGGACTATCCTCCTACGAGCAGTACTTC	CASSPGLSSYEQYF
TRBD2	TRBJ2-1	TRBV5-6	-	TGTGCCAGCAGCTTGAGTAGCGGGAGTAGGGCCAATGAGCAGTTCTTC	CASSLSSGSRANEQFF
TRBD2	TRBJ2-1	TRBV6-5	-	TGTGCCAGCGGACTAGCCCTTGAGCAGTTCTTC	CASGLALEQFF
-	TRBJ1-5	TRBV25-1	-	TGTGCCAGCAGTCCCAACCGGGCTCGACAGGATACGCCCCAGCATTTT	CASSPNRARQDTPQHF
-	TRBJ2-6	TRBV9	-	TGTGCCAGCAGCGTAGTCGGTGTTGACAGGCAAAGCTCTGGGGCCAACGTCCTGACTTTC	CASSVVGVDRQSSGANVLTF